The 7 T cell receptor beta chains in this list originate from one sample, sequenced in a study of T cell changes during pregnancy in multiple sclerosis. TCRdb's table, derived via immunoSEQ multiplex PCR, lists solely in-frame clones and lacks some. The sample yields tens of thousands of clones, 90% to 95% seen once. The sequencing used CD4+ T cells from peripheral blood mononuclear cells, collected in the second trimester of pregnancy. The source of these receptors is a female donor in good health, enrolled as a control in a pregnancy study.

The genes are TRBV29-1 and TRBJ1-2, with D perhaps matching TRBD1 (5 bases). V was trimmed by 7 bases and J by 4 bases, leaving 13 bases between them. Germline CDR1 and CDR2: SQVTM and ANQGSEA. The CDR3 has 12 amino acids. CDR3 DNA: TGCAGCGCCGAGCAGGGTGGCTATGGCTACACCTTC. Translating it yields CSAEQGGYGYTF.

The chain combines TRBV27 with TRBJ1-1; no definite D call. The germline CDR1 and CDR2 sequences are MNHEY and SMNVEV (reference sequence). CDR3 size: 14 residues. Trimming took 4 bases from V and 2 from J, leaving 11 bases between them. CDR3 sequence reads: CASSSYSINTEAFF. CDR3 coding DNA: TGTGCCAGCAGTTCCTATTCGATAAACACTGAAGCTTTCTTT.

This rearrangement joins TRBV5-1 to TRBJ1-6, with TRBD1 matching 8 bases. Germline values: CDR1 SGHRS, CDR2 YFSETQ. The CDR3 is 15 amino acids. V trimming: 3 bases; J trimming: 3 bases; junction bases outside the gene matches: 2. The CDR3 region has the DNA TGCGCCAGCAGCTCTACAGGGGGCTATAATTCACCCCTCCACTTT. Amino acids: CASSSTGGYNSPLHF.

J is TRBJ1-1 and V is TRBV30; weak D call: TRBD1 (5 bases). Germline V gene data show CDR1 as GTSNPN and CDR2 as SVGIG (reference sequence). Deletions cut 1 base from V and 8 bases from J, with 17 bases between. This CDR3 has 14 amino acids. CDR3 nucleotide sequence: TGTGCCTGGAGTGCCCCAGTTTCGGGGGGGGAAGCTTTCTTT. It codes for CAWSAPVSGGEAFF.

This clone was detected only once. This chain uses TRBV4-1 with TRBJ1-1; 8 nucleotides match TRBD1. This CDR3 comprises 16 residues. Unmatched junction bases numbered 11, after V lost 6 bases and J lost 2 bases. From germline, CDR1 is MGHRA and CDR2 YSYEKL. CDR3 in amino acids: CASSQTGTGKNTEAFF. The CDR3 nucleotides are TGCGCCAGCAGTCAAACCGGGACAGGCAAAAACACTGAAGCTTTCTTT.

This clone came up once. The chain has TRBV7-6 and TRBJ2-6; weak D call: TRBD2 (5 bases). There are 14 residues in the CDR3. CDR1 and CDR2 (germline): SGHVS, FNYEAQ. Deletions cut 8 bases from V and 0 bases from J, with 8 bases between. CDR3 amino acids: CASARGSGANVLTF. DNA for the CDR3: TGTGCCAGCGCACGGGGCTCTGGGGCCAACGTCCTGACTTTC.

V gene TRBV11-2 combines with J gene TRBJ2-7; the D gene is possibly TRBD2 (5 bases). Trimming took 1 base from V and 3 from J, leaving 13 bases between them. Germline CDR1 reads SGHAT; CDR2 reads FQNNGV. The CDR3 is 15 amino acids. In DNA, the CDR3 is TGTGCCAGCAGCTTAGTTCGGGGTATGTACTACGAGCAGTACTTC. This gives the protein CASSLVRGMYYEQYF.